Each of the 26 T cell receptor beta chains below was sequenced from the same sample in a study of blood T cell repertoires in COVID-19. The repertoire was sequenced with immunoSEQ multiplex PCR; TCRdb's copy has only in-frame clones and lacks some. Of 200,000 to 300,000 clones in the sample, about 87% were seen once. The sequencing input was PBMCs or T cells enriched from blood (not recorded which). These receptors were collected from a woman aged 40 to 50 with acute COVID-19.

The chain's CDR3 is CASSLDRHLEQYF. CDR3 coding DNA: TGTGCCAGCAGCTTGGACCGACACCTCGAGCAGTACTTC. This chain connects TRBV5-4 to TRBJ2-7; D is uncertain. Germline CDR1 reads SGHNT; CDR2 reads YYREEE (reference sequence). The CDR3 spans 13 residues. V was cut by 0 bases and J by 6 bases, with 10 bases left in between.

The chain links TRBV19 to TRBJ2-4, with a possible D match to TRBD2 (8 bases). The CDR3 extends over 14 amino acids. Germline assignment: CDR1 LNHDA and CDR2 SQIVND (reference sequence). V gave up 6 bases and J gave up 8 bases, with 17 bases separating them. The CDR3 here is CASRASGQGDIQYF. In DNA, the CDR3 is TGTGCCAGTAGGGCTAGCGGGCAGGGGGACATTCAGTACTTC. Full variable domain (outside the CDR3, taken from reference TRBV19 and TRBJ2-4): DGGITQSPKYLFRKEGQNVTLSCEQNLNHDAMYWYRQDPGQGLRLIYYSQIVNDFQKGDIAEGYSVSREKKESFPLTVTSAQKNPTAFYLCASRASGQGDIQYFGAGTRLSVL.

CDR3 DNA: TGTGCCAGCAGCGCCGGACAGCGCGGGGGAGACACTGAAGCTTTCTTT. It is translated as CASSAGQRGGDTEAFF. The rearrangement uses TRBV9 and TRBJ1-1; possibly TRBD1 for D (6 bases). The CDR3 runs to 16 residues. Trimming left V 3 bases short and J 3 bases short, with 18 bases between. The germline CDR1 and CDR2 sequences are SGDLS and YYNGEE.

The V and J genes are TRBV7-9 and TRBJ2-1; D uncertain. The germline gives CDR1 SEHNR, CDR2 FQNEAQ (reference sequence). V lost 1 base and J 0 bases, leaving 10 bases between the germline ends. The CDR3 has 16 amino acids. This chain's CDR3 is CASSLGGGFSYNEQFF. CDR3 nucleotide sequence: TGTGCCAGCAGCTTAGGAGGCGGATTCTCCTACAATGAGCAGTTCTTC.

The chain is built from TRBV28 and TRBJ1-1; D might be TRBD1 (6 bases). The CDR3 is 12 residues long. The germline V and J ends were trimmed by 3 bases and 6 bases, with 8 bases remaining between them. Germline loops: CDR1 MDHEN, CDR2 SYDVKM. CDR3: CASSFEGAEAFF. In DNA form, the CDR3 reads TGTGCCAGCAGTTTTGAGGGGGCTGAAGCTTTCTTT. The full variable domain, with the rest looked up from reference TRBV28 and TRBJ1-1, is DVKVTQSSRYLVKRTGEKVFLECVQDMDHENMFWYRQDPGLGLRLIYFSYDVKMKEKGDIPEGYSVSREKKERFSLILESASTNQTSMYLCASSFEGAEAFFGQGTRLTVV.

CDR3 region: CASKKRGQGNQPQHF. The DNA for the CDR3 is TGTGCCAGCAAAAAACGCGGACAAGGGAATCAGCCCCAGCATTTT. The rearrangement links TRBV19 to TRBJ1-5, with D possibly TRBD1 on 5 matching bases. Trimming took off 9 bases at V and 4 bases at J, with 19 bases between the two ends. The V gene's germline CDR1 is LNHDA and CDR2 SQIVND (reference sequence). This CDR3 region has 15 residues.

The chain joins TRBV7-3 to TRBJ2-7, with a tentative D call TRBD2 (5 bases). There are 13 residues in the CDR3. V lost 2 bases and J 5 bases, leaving 10 bases between the germline ends. Germline CDR1 is SGHTA and CDR2 is FQGTGA. CDR3 residues: CASSLGLAHEQYF. The CDR3 DNA sequence: TGTGCCAGCAGCTTAGGGCTAGCTCACGAGCAGTACTTC.

The rearrangement links TRBV9 to TRBJ1-2, with TRBD1 matching over 11 bases. V lost 0 bases and J lost 9; bases outside the gene matches: 4. The CDR3 is 14 residues long. The germline V gene has CDR1 SGDLS and CDR2 YYNGEE. CDR3 sequence: CASSVAGDRGSYTF. The CDR3 DNA reads as TGTGCCAGCAGCGTAGCTGGGGACAGGGGGAGCTACACCTTC.

The chain recombines TRBV7-9 with TRBJ2-1; tentative D call: TRBD2 (5 bases). CDR1 SEHNR and CDR2 FQNEAQ come from the germline V gene (reference sequence). Trimming shortened V by 1 base and J by 2 bases, and 12 bases separated the two germline ends. The CDR3 consists of 16 residues. The CDR3 here is CASSLGLARTYNEQFF. Here the CDR3 DNA reads TGTGCCAGCAGCTTAGGCCTAGCTAGGACCTACAATGAGCAGTTCTTC.

This rearrangement joins TRBV5-5 to TRBJ2-1, with 14 positions matching TRBD2. The CDR3 runs 18 residues. Unmatched junction bases numbered 13, after V lost 5 bases and J lost 6 bases. CDR1 and CDR2 from the germline V gene are SGHKS and YYEKEE (reference sequence). In nucleotides, the CDR3 is TGTGCCAGCAGTATGACTAGCGGGAGGGCCTTGGGATTCAATGAGCAGTTCTTC. This translates into CASSMTSGRALGFNEQFF. Filled out from reference TRBV5-5 and TRBJ2-1, the complete variable domain reads DAGVTQSPTHLIKTRGQQVTLRCSPISGHKSVSWYQQVLGQGPQFIFQYYEKEERGRGNFPDRFSARQFPNYSSELNVNALLLGDSALYLCASSMTSGRALGFNEQFFGPGTRLTVL.

In DNA, the CDR3 is TGTGCCAGCAGTGACCCGAAAAGCGGGAGCGGGTACAATGAGCAGTTCTTC. Protein sequence: CASSDPKSGSGYNEQFF. This chain uses TRBV6-4 with TRBJ2-1; 8 bases agree with TRBD2. The length of the CDR3 is 17 residues. The germline V gene encodes CDR1 MRHNA and CDR2 SNTAGT. V was pared by 2 bases and J by 4 bases, with 10 bases of the junction left unmatched.

The CDR3 protein is CASSSYRVDTEAFF. The CDR3 DNA sequence: TGTGCCAGCAGCTCTTACAGGGTAGACACTGAAGCTTTCTTT. The rearrangement links TRBV7-8 to TRBJ1-1; possible D gene TRBD1, 6 bases. V was shortened by 4 bases and J by 3 bases, with 12 bases between the two germline ends. Per germline, CDR1 SGHVS and CDR2 FQNEAQ. This CDR3 contains 14 residues.

The chain recombines TRBV28 with TRBJ1-1; 8 nucleotides align to TRBD1. The CDR3 contains 14 residues. The germline V gene has CDR1 MDHEN and CDR2 SYDVKM. V gave up 5 bases and J gave up 1 base; unmatched junction bases: 3. Written as DNA, the CDR3 is TGTGCCAGCAGTCCGACAGGGGCGAACACTGAAGCTTTCTTT. Its protein product is CASSPTGANTEAFF.

V and J are TRBV18 and TRBJ1-4; possibly TRBD1 for D (6 bases). V was pared by 2 bases and J by 8 bases, with 9 bases between. The CDR3 length is 13 residues. Germline CDR1 KGHSH, CDR2 LQKENI. CDR3 bases: TGTGCCAGCTCACCAGGGGGCGAGGAAAAACTGTTTTTT. This gives the protein CASSPGGEEKLFF. The full variable domain, completed using reference TRBV18 and TRBJ1-4, is NAGVMQNPRHLVRRRGQEARLRCSPMKGHSHVYWYRQLPEEGLKFMVYLQKENIIDESGMPKERFSAEFPKEGPSILRIQQVVRGDSAAYFCASSPGGEEKLFFGSGTQLSVL.

The V gene is TRBV3-1 (or the pseudogene TRBV3-2), the J gene TRBJ2-1; 9 bases fit TRBD2. The V segment lost 2 bases and the J segment 8 bases; nucleotides outside the gene matches: 10. The CDR3 loop spans 16 amino acids. The V gene's germline CDR1 is LGHDT and CDR2 YNNKEL (reference sequence). The CDR3 sequence: CASSQLSAGGFHEQFF. CDR3 sequence (DNA): TGTGCCAGCAGCCAATTATCGGCGGGAGGGTTCCATGAGCAGTTCTTC.

The V call is TRBV9, the J call TRBJ1-1; D is undetermined. The germline gives CDR1 SGDLS, CDR2 YYNGEE. Trimming removed 0 bases from V and 1 base from J, with 13 bases in between. This CDR3 has 16 residues. CDR3 protein: CASSVGLVGTNTEAFF. CDR3 nucleotide sequence: TGTGCCAGCAGCGTAGGTCTGGTTGGCACGAACACTGAAGCTTTCTTT.

V and J are TRBV4-1 and TRBJ1-6; 11 nucleotides line up with TRBD1. Per germline, CDR1 MGHRA and CDR2 YSYEKL. V trimming: 6 bases; J trimming: 8 bases; junction bases outside the gene matches: 9. The CDR3 has 16 amino acids. The CDR3 protein is CASRRWDRGVDSPLHF. CDR3 nucleotide sequence: TGCGCCAGCAGAAGATGGGACAGGGGGGTAGATTCACCCCTCCACTTT.

The V gene is TRBV3-1 (or the pseudogene TRBV3-2), the J gene TRBJ2-1, with 11 nucleotides matching TRBD2. Looked up from germline, CDR1 is LGHDT and CDR2 is YNNKEL (reference sequence). The trim removed 1 base at V and 9 bases at J, leaving 11 bases unmatched. The CDR3 spans 17 residues. The CDR3 DNA sequence: TGTGCCAGCAGCCAAGCCGTCCTAGCGGGAGGAGCGGGTGAGCAGTTCTTC. Its translation: CASSQAVLAGGAGEQFF.

J is TRBJ2-5 and V is TRBV12-3 or TRBV12-4; D gene unclear. Trimming took off 6 bases at V and 4 bases at J, with 6 bases between the two ends. The CDR3 loop spans 11 amino acids. CDR3 coding DNA: TGTGCCAGCAGCGTCGGAGAGACCCAGTACTTC. As protein: CASSVGETQYF.

The chain links TRBV7-9 to TRBJ2-2; perhaps TRBD2 as D (5 bases). This CDR3 contains 14 residues. V lost 4 bases and J lost 4, with 10 bases in between. Germline loops: CDR1 SEHNR, CDR2 FQNEAQ (reference sequence). The CDR3 loop reads CASSSAVSTGELFF. CDR3 coding DNA: TGTGCCAGCAGCTCAGCGGTCAGCACCGGGGAGCTGTTTTTT.

The chain employs TRBV24-1 and TRBJ2-2; no reliable D call. Germline lookup yields CDR1 KGHDR and CDR2 SFDVKD. Trimming shortened V by 2 bases and J by 6 bases, and 9 bases separated the two germline ends. The CDR3 extends over 14 amino acids. The CDR3 DNA is TGTGCCACCAGTGATTATAGAATCCCCGGGGAGCTGTTTTTT. Residues: CATSDYRIPGELFF.

The rearrangement uses TRBV18 and TRBJ2-1, with unresolved D. The CDR3 runs 11 residues. The germline V and J ends were trimmed by 6 bases and 9 bases, with 9 bases remaining between them. Germline CDR1 is KGHSH and CDR2 is LQKENI. The CDR3 sequence is CASSSAGEQFF. The CDR3 nucleotides read TGTGCCAGCTCCTCAGCAGGTGAGCAGTTCTTC. The variable domain in full, completed from reference TRBV18 and TRBJ2-1, reads NAGVMQNPRHLVRRRGQEARLRCSPMKGHSHVYWYRQLPEEGLKFMVYLQKENIIDESGMPKERFSAEFPKEGPSILRIQQVVRGDSAAYFCASSSAGEQFFGPGTRLTVL.

Worth noting for this clone: The sample carries other DNA sequences with the same CDR3. The V gene is TRBV5-1, the J gene TRBJ1-4, with 10 bases lining up with TRBD1. CDR1 and CDR2 from the germline V gene are SGHRS and YFSETQ. The CDR3 has 16 amino acids. Unmatched junction bases numbered 3, after V lost 4 bases and J lost 0 bases. Here the CDR3 reads CASSLGQGATNEKLFF. For the CDR3, the DNA is TGCGCCAGCAGCCTTGGACAGGGGGCAACTAATGAAAAACTGTTTTTT.

The chain recombines TRBV19 with TRBJ2-5; D is possibly TRBD2 (7 bases). V shed 5 bases and J shed 6 bases, with 19 bases lying between them. This CDR3 contains 15 residues. CDR1 is LNHDA, CDR2 SQIVND, per germline (reference sequence). The CDR3 nucleotides read TGTGCCAGTAGTGGGGACATTGGGGGGGCGAAGACCCAGTACTTC. Translating gives CASSGDIGGAKTQYF.

The rearrangement joins TRBV5-1 to TRBJ2-7, with TRBD2 identical over 11 bases. Per germline, CDR1 SGHRS and CDR2 YFSETQ. V trimming: 2 bases; J trimming: 3 bases; junction bases outside the gene matches: 4. CDR3 size: 15 residues. The CDR3 protein is CASSFSGTSGYEQYF. Here the CDR3 DNA reads TGCGCCAGCAGCTTCTCCGGGACTAGCGGCTACGAGCAGTACTTC.

A single count supports this clone. This chain links TRBV7-9 with TRBJ1-1, with TRBD1 as a possible D gene (5 bases). The V gene lost 1 base and the J gene lost 8 bases, with 8 bases spanning the gap. CDR1 SEHNR and CDR2 FQNEAQ come from the germline V gene (reference sequence). The CDR3 sequence is 12 residues long. The CDR3 loop reads CASSLGRDEAFF. DNA for the CDR3: TGTGCCAGCAGCTTAGGGCGGGACGAAGCTTTCTTT.